Shown below are 4 T cell receptor beta chains from a single sample sequenced in a study of blood T cell repertoires in COVID-19. Here immunoSEQ multiplex PCR was the method, and the copy in TCRdb shows in-frame clones only, minus some. The sample includes 250,000 to 350,000 clones, 85% of them seen just once. Sequenced: peripheral blood. The receptors shown here come from a woman aged 45-59 years with active or convalescent COVID-19.

The chain joins TRBV27 to TRBJ2-7; D is possibly TRBD2 (7 bases). In germline, CDR1 is MNHEY, CDR2 SMNVEV (reference sequence). The CDR3 loop spans 14 amino acids. Trimming stripped 1 base from V and 5 bases from J, with 12 bases between. The CDR3 bases are TGTGCCAGCAGTTTATTAGGGGGGGCCCACGAGCAGTACTTC. Translation: CASSLLGGAHEQYF.

The V gene is TRBV5-1, the J gene TRBJ2-7; TRBD2 is a possible D gene (5 bases). This CDR3 comprises 14 residues. The germline CDR1 and CDR2 sequences are SGHRS and YFSETQ. V was clipped by 0 bases and J by 5 bases, with 12 bases between them. The CDR3 nucleotides read TGCGCCAGCAGCTTGGCCCTCGGGAACCACGAGCAGTACTTC. Translating gives CASSLALGNHEQYF.

V usage is TRBV2 and J usage is TRBJ2-5; no reliable D call. Germline V lookup: CDR1 SNHLY, CDR2 FYNNEI. The germline V and J ends were trimmed by 4 bases and 5 bases, with 11 bases remaining between them. The CDR3 covers 13 residues. The CDR3 DNA is TGTGCCAGCAGTGTTTCCACCCGGGAGACCCAGTACTTC. This encodes CASSVSTRETQYF. The variable domain in full, with the rest retrieved from reference TRBV2 and TRBJ2-5, is EPEVTQTPSHQVTQMGQEVILRCVPISNHLYFYWYRQILGQKVEFLVSFYNNEISEKSEIFDDQFSVERPDGSNFTLKIRSTKLEDSAMYFCASSVSTRETQYFGPGTRLLVL.

The chain links TRBV5-1 to TRBJ1-1; D is uncertain. The V and J ends lost 0 bases and 1 base respectively, with 7 bases between them. The CDR3 extends over 14 amino acids. Germline CDR1 and CDR2: SGHRS and YFSETQ. The DNA of the CDR3 is TGCGCCAGCAGCTTGGGTGGCGGGAACACTGAAGCTTTCTTT. It is translated as CASSLGGGNTEAFF.